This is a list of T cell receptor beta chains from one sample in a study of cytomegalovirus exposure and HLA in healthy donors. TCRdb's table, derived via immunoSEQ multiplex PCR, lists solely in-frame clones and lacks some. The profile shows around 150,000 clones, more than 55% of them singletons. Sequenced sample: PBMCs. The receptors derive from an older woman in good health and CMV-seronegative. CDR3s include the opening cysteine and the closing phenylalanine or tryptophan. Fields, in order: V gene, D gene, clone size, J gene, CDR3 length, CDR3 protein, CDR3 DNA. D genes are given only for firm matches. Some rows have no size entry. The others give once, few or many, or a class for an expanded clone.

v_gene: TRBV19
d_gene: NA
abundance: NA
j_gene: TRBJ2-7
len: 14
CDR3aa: CASSSQGQSYEQYF
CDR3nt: TGTGCCAGTAGTTCCCAAGGACAGTCCTACGAGCAGTACTTC

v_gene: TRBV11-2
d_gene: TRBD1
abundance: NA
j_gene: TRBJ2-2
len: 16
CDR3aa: CASSPRSGGLGGELFF
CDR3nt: TGTGCCAGCAGCCCGAGGTCAGGGGGTCTCGGCGGGGAGCTGTTTTTT

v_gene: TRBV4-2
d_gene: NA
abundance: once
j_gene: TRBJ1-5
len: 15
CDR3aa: CASSQERGFKQPQHF
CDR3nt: TGTGCCAGCAGCCAAGAGAGAGGGTTTAAGCAGCCCCAGCATTTT

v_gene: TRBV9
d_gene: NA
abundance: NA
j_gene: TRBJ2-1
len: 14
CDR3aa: CASSVSVVSNEQFF
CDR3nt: TGTGCCAGCAGCGTATCAGTGGTGTCCAATGAGCAGTTCTTC

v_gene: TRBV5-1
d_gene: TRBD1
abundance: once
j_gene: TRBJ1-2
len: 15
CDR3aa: CASSWGTGWNYGYTF
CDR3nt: TGCGCCAGCAGCTGGGGGACAGGGTGGAACTATGGCTACACCTTC

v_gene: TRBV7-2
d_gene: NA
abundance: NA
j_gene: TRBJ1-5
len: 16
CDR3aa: CASSLGVQSGNQPQHF
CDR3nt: TGTGCCAGCAGCTTAGGGGTACAGTCGGGGAATCAGCCCCAGCATTTT

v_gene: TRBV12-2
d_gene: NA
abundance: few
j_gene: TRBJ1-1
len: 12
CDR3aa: CAVQGKNTEAFF
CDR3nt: TGTGCAGTACAGGGCAAGAACACTGAAGCTTTCTTT

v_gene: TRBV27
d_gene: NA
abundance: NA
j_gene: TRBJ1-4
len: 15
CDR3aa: CASSPPGSEGEKLFF
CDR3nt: TGTGCCAGCAGTCCCCCGGGGTCGGAGGGTGAAAAACTGTTTTTT

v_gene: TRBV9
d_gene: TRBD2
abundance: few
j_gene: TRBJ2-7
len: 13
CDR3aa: CASSTSERGGQYF
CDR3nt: TGTGCCAGCAGCACTAGCGAACGGGGAGGGCAGTACTTC

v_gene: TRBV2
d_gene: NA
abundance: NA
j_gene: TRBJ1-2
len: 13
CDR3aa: CASRLEGLGGYTF
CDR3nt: TGTGCCAGCAGGTTGGAGGGACTGGGCGGCTACACCTTC

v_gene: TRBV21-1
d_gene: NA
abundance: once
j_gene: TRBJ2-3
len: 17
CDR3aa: CASSKSGSGSGADTQYF
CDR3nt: TGTGCCAGCAGCAAATCCGGGAGTGGTTCTGGTGCAGATACGCAGTATTTT

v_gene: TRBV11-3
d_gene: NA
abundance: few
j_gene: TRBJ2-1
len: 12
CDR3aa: CASSSGTYEQFF
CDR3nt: TGTGCCAGCAGCTCAGGGACTTATGAGCAGTTCTTC